This T cell receptor (beta chain) was profiled in a study of blood T cell repertoires in COVID-19. On the study more broadly: The origin of the acute and convalescent COVID-19 samples was the United States, Italy and Spain.

TCRdb keeps only in-frame clones here, not all; method: immunoSEQ multiplex PCR. This sample has roughly 41,000 clones; around 85% occur once, and the top ten carry 15% to 17%. This TCR derives from a human donor in a cohort sampled during active COVID-19. The donor label of this sample is uncertain. Source material: peripheral blood.

The CDR3 DNA reads as TGTGCCAGCAGCTTGGCGGGGTGGTCGAACACCGGGGAGCTGTTTTTT. Its protein product is CASSLAGWSNTGELFF. This chain joins TRBV5-5 and TRBJ2-2, with D perhaps matching TRBD2 (5 bases). V dropped 0 bases and J dropped 0 bases, with 9 bases sitting between them. CDR1 and CDR2 from the germline V gene are SGHKS and YYEKEE (reference sequence). This CDR3 is 16 amino acids long.